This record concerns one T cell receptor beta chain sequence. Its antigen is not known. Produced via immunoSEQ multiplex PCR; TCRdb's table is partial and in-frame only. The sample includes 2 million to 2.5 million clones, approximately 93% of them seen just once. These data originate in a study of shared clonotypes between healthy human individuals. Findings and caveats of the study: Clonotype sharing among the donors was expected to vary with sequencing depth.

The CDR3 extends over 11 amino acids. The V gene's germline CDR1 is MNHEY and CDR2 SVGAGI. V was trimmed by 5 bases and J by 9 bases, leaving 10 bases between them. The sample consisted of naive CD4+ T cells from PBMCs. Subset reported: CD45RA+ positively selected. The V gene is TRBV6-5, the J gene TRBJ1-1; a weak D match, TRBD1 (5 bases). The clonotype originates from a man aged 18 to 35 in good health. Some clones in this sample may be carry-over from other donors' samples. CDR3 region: CASSGTGQAFF. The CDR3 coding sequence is TGTGCCAGCAGTGGGACGGGGCAAGCTTTCTTT.